This T cell receptor beta chain was sequenced for a study of shared clonotypes between healthy human individuals. It was at deep level that the assay was run. This table comes from immunoSEQ multiplex PCR, and its TCRdb copy is limited to in-frame clones, with some not included. The table includes approximately 1.5 million clones, 97% to 99% detected once. Study-level points and caveats: Generally, naive subsets came out with larger estimated richness than memory subsets. Non-shared clonotypes had lower generation probabilities than those shared by all four donors.

This CDR3 is built from 14 residues. CDR1 and CDR2 from the germline V gene are SGHRS and YFSETQ. Trimming shortened V by 0 bases and J by 5 bases, and 9 bases separated the two germline ends. Points on this clone: Antigen: not known. Other DNA sequences in this specimen translate into the identical CDR3.

Sequencing input: naive CD4+ T cells sorted from blood. Subset: CD45RA+ positively selected. The chain uses TRBV5-1 and TRBJ2-1; weak D call: TRBD1 (6 bases). This sequence originates from a man aged 25 to 40 in good health. The chain's CDR3 is CASSLGAGDNEQFF. The CDR3 DNA reads TGCGCCAGCAGCTTGGGCGCAGGGGACAATGAGCAGTTCTTC.